These 23 T cell receptor beta chains share one sample of origin, sequenced in a study of T-cell memory formation after mild COVID-19. TCRdb reprocessed the 5' RACE reads with MiXCR, giving one entry per CDR3 protein. Of more than 400,000 distinct CDR3 sequences in the sample, around a sixth were seen once. Sequencing was done on a sample of PBMCs or a T cell subset sorted from them (not recorded which). These receptors were obtained from an adult woman who had mild COVID-19 (a few samples of this study predate the infection). Cell type and time point are not known.

In its sample, this clonotype was seen a few times. The CDR3 protein is CASSLGGPLNTGELFF. CDR3 DNA sequence: TGTGCCAGCAGTTTAGGAGGGCCCCTGAACACCGGGGAGCTGTTTTTT. The chain uses TRBV12-3 or TRBV12-4 and TRBJ2-2; possibly TRBD2 for D (5 bases). This CDR3 contains 16 residues. V was trimmed by 1 base and J by 1 base, leaving 10 bases between them.

The chain joins TRBV29-1 to TRBJ2-7, with TRBD2 matching over 12 bases. V shed 2 bases and J 8 bases; nucleotides not matched to a gene: 7. The germline V gene has CDR1 SQVTM and CDR2 ANQGSEA. This CDR3 comprises 14 residues. CDR3 sequence: CSVEPASGRGKQYF. CDR3 nucleotide sequence: TGCAGCGTTGAACCGGCTAGCGGGAGGGGCAAGCAGTACTTC.

The V and J genes are TRBV5-6 and TRBJ1-2; maybe TRBD1 (6 bases). Germline CDR1 and CDR2: SGHDT and YYEEEE. This CDR3 is built from 15 residues. V lost 2 bases and J 4 bases, leaving 15 bases between the germline ends. In nucleotides, the CDR3 is TGTGCCAGCAGCTTATTAACAGGGTCAGTCTATGGCTACACCTTC. It is translated as CASSLLTGSVYGYTF.

The chain carries TRBV20-1 and TRBJ2-5; 7 bases map to TRBD1. V shed 6 bases, J shed 5 bases, and the junction held 15 bases outside the gene matches. The CDR3 is 15 amino acids. Germline V gives CDR1 DFQATT, CDR2 SNEGSKA (reference sequence). CDR3 sequence reads: CSAPGQYRFGETQYF. CDR3 DNA: TGCAGTGCCCCGGGACAGTATCGGTTCGGGGAGACCCAGTACTTC.

This sequence joins TRBV20-1 and TRBJ1-1; TRBD1 agrees at 7 bases. J was trimmed by 3 bases and V by 6 bases; bases with no gene match: 13. The germline gives CDR1 DFQATT, CDR2 SNEGSKA (reference sequence). CDR3 size: 15 residues. Here the CDR3 reads CSAPTPTGRYTEAFF. The CDR3 coding sequence is TGCAGTGCCCCTACCCCGACAGGGAGGTACACTGAAGCTTTCTTT.

This clonotype was found many times. The rearrangement links TRBV7-9 to TRBJ2-7, with D perhaps being TRBD1 or TRBD2 (5 bases each). The V gene lost 5 bases and the J gene lost 1 base, with 12 bases spanning the gap. This CDR3 spans 14 amino acids. CDR1 SEHNR and CDR2 FQNEAQ come from the germline V gene (reference sequence). The CDR3 bases are TGTGCCAGCAGCGCCCGGGGACGGTCCTACGAGCAGTACTTC. This codes for CASSARGRSYEQYF.

This clonotype has a handful of counts. The chain joins TRBV12-3 or TRBV12-4 to TRBJ2-7; unclear D gene. The V end was cut by 6 bases, the J end by 3 bases, with 18 bases between. This CDR3 is built from 15 residues. The chain's CDR3 is CASSPNDAGRYEQYF. Written as DNA, the CDR3 is TGTGCCAGCAGCCCAAACGACGCCGGACGCTACGAGCAGTACTTC.

This sequence joins TRBV12-3 or TRBV12-4 and TRBJ1-6; weak D call: TRBD1 (6 bases). The CDR3 extends over 17 amino acids. Trimming took off 5 bases at V and 3 bases at J, with 17 bases between the two ends. CDR3: CASSLNPGHFYNSPLHF. In DNA, the CDR3 is TGTGCCAGCAGTCTTAATCCGGGACACTTCTATAATTCACCCCTCCACTTT.

The rearrangement joins TRBV20-1 to TRBJ1-1; 8 bases match TRBD1. V was pared by 4 bases and J by 1 base, with 8 bases of the junction left unmatched. The germline CDR1 and CDR2 sequences are DFQATT and SNEGSKA (reference sequence). CDR3 length: 15 residues. Here the CDR3 DNA reads TGCAGTGCTACTCATCCCGGACAGGGGAACACTGAAGCTTTCTTT. The encoded protein is CSATHPGQGNTEAFF.

This clonotype was seen a few times. The genes are TRBV7-6 and TRBJ1-1; 8 nucleotides align to TRBD1. From germline, CDR1 is SGHVS and CDR2 FNYEAQ. V trimming: 5 bases; J trimming: 10 bases; junction bases outside the gene matches: 15. This CDR3 comprises 15 residues. The DNA for the CDR3 is TGTGCCAGCAGCCCCTCGGACAGGGCCCCCGTCGGAGCTTTCTTT. Encoded protein: CASSPSDRAPVGAFF.

This clonotype turned up a few times. V gene TRBV12-3 or TRBV12-4 combines with J gene TRBJ1-3, with D possibly being TRBD1 (6 bases). This CDR3 has 14 residues. Trimming removed 5 bases at V and 4 bases at J, with 12 bases between. CDR3 sequence reads: CASSPTGRGNTIYF. CDR3 in DNA: TGTGCCAGCAGTCCCACAGGGCGAGGAAACACCATATATTTT.

The chain couples TRBV24-1 to TRBJ2-2; D not resolved. CDR3 length: 12 residues. The V end was cut by 7 bases, the J end by 3 bases, with 5 bases between. The V gene's germline CDR1 is KGHDR and CDR2 SFDVKD. DNA of the CDR3: TGTGCCACCAGCTATTACACCGGGGAGCTGTTTTTT. This translates into CATSYYTGELFF.

The chain is built from TRBV14 and TRBJ1-2; TRBD1 agrees at 8 bases. Germline CDR1 is SGHDN and CDR2 is FVKESK. CDR3 length: 15 amino acids. V dropped 2 bases and J dropped 6; count of bases not matched to a gene: 8. The CDR3 DNA follows: TGTGCCAGCAGCCAATACCGACAGGGGCTAAATGGCTACACCTTC. This codes for CASSQYRQGLNGYTF.

This clonotype was counted only a few times. The chain combines TRBV5-1 with TRBJ2-4; D not resolved. Germline-derived CDR1 and CDR2 are SGHRS and YFSETQ. This CDR3 contains 12 residues. V dropped 4 bases and J dropped 3 bases, with 5 bases sitting between them. CDR3 in DNA: TGCGCCAGCAGCCCGGACAAAAACATTCAGTACTTC. It translates to CASSPDKNIQYF.

This clonotype was counted only a few times. V and J are TRBV6-2 or TRBV6-3 and TRBJ2-1; D is uncertain. The CDR3 contains 17 residues. The V gene lost 2 bases and the J gene lost 2 bases, with 16 bases spanning the gap. Germline V gene lookup returns CDR1 MNHEY and CDR2 SVGEGT. CDR3 sequence: CASSYHPSTNPYNEQFF. The CDR3 DNA reads TGTGCCAGCAGTTACCACCCCTCCACTAACCCCTACAATGAGCAGTTCTTC.

The chain links TRBV18 to TRBJ2-5, with a possible D match to TRBD2 (5 bases). Germline CDR1 is KGHSH and CDR2 is LQKENI. V lost 8 bases and J 2 bases, leaving 15 bases between the germline ends. The CDR3 sequence is 14 residues long. The CDR3 DNA reads as TGTGCCAGCCGCACGGGCGGGCTACAAGAGACCCAGTACTTC. Residues: CASRTGGLQETQYF.

This rearrangement joins TRBV9 to TRBJ1-1; 11 positions agree with TRBD1. There are 14 residues in the CDR3. CDR1 and CDR2 (germline): SGDLS, YYNGEE. The J segment lost 7 bases and the V segment lost 0 bases, leaving 2 bases of the junction unmatched. The CDR3 reads CASSVGTGGSEAFF. The CDR3 region has the DNA TGTGCCAGCAGCGTAGGGACAGGGGGCAGTGAAGCTTTCTTT. The entire variable domain, with the rest obtained from reference TRBV9 and TRBJ1-1, is as follows: DSGVTQTPKHLITATGQRVTLRCSPRSGDLSVYWYQQSLDQGLQFLIQYYNGEERAKGNILERFSAQQFPDLHSELNLSSLELGDSALYFCASSVGTGGSEAFFGQGTRLTVV.

This clonotype has just a few counts. The chain carries TRBV27 and TRBJ2-2; tentative D call: TRBD2 (6 bases). The CDR3 spans 13 residues. Germline assignment: CDR1 MNHEY and CDR2 SMNVEV (reference sequence). The ends were cut back, 11 bases at V and 4 bases at J, with 14 bases in the middle. The chain's CDR3 is CASRDSPTGELFF. CDR3 coding DNA: TGTGCCTCCCGGGACTCCCCCACCGGGGAGCTGTTTTTT.

The genes are TRBV30 and TRBJ2-2, with 10 bases fitting TRBD1. Germline V gene data show CDR1 as GTSNPN and CDR2 as SVGIG (reference sequence). The CDR3 loop spans 16 amino acids. V shed 4 bases and J 5 bases; nucleotides not matched to a gene: 10. CDR3 nucleotides: TGTGCCTGGAAAGACAGGGGGCAAACGGGAACCGGGGAGCTGTTTTTT. This codes for CAWKDRGQTGTGELFF. Supplemented by reference TRBV30 and TRBJ2-2, the full variable domain reads SQTIHQWPATLVQPVGSPLSLECTVEGTSNPNLYWYRQAAGRGLQLLFYSVGIGQISSEVPQNLSASRPQDRQFILSSKKLLLSDSGFYLCAWKDRGQTGTGELFFGEGSRLTVL.

V and J are TRBV20-1 and TRBJ2-3; TRBD2 is a possible D gene (6 bases). Germline loops: CDR1 DFQATT, CDR2 SNEGSKA (reference sequence). The CDR3 sequence is 14 residues long. V was clipped by 1 base and J by 4 bases, with 12 bases between them. CDR3 residues: CSARVRGSADTQYF. The CDR3 DNA reads as TGCAGTGCTAGAGTTCGGGGGAGTGCAGATACGCAGTATTTT.

The J gene is TRBJ2-2, the V gene TRBV12-3 or TRBV12-4; D is perhaps TRBD1 (7 bases). The CDR3 runs to 15 residues. V was pared by 5 bases and J by 4 bases, with 14 bases between. The CDR3 reads CASSVEGAPTGELFF. The CDR3 nucleotides are TGTGCCAGCAGTGTGGAGGGGGCGCCCACCGGGGAGCTGTTTTTT.

This clonotype was seen only a few times. The V gene is TRBV5-5, the J gene TRBJ2-2; D tentatively fits TRBD1 or TRBD2 (5 bases each). The CDR3 runs to 15 residues. In germline, CDR1 is SGHKS, CDR2 YYEKEE (reference sequence). Trimming removed 0 bases from V and 4 bases from J, with 10 bases in between. Here the CDR3 DNA reads TGTGCCAGCAGCTTGGGAGGGGAATTCACCGGGGAGCTGTTTTTT. Residues: CASSLGGEFTGELFF. Variable domain in full (rest from reference TRBV5-5 and TRBJ2-2): DAGVTQSPTHLIKTRGQQVTLRCSPISGHKSVSWYQQVLGQGPQFIFQYYEKEERGRGNFPDRFSARQFPNYSSELNVNALLLGDSALYLCASSLGGEFTGELFFGEGSRLTVL.

The chain carries TRBV6-6 and TRBJ1-5; D gene ambiguous. This CDR3 is 14 amino acids long. CDR1 MNHNY and CDR2 SVGAGI come from the germline V gene (reference sequence). V was trimmed by 8 bases and J by 2 bases, leaving 13 bases between them. Here the CDR3 reads CASRPKAGNQPQHF. In DNA, the CDR3 is TGTGCCAGCCGCCCAAAGGCGGGCAATCAGCCCCAGCATTTT.